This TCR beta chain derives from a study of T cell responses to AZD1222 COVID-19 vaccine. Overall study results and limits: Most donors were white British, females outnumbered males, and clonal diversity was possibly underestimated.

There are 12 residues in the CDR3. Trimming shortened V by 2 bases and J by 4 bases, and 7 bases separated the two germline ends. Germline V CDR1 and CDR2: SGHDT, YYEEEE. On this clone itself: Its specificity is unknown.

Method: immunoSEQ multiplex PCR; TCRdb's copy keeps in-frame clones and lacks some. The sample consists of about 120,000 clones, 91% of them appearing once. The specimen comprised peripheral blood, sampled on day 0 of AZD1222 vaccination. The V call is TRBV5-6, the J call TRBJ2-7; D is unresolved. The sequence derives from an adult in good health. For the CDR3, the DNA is TGTGCCAGCAGCTTTCAAACATACGAGCAGTACTTC. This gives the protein CASSFQTYEQYF. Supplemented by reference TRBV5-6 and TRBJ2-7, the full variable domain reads DAGVTQSPTHLIKTRGQQVTLRCSPKSGHDTVSWYQQALGQGPQFIFQYYEEEERQRGNFPDRFSGHQFPNYSSELNVNALLLGDSALYLCASSFQTYEQYFGPGTRLTVT.